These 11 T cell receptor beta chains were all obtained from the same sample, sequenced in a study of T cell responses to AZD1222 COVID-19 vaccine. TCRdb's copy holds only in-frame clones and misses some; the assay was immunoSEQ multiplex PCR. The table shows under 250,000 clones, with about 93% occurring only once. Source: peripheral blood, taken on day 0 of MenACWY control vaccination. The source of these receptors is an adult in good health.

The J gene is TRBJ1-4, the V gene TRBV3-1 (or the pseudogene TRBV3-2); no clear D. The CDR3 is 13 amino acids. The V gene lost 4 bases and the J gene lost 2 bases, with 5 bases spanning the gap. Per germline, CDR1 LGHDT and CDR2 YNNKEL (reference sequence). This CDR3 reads CASSPQTNEKLFF. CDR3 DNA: TGTGCCAGCAGCCCCCAGACTAATGAAAAACTGTTTTTT.

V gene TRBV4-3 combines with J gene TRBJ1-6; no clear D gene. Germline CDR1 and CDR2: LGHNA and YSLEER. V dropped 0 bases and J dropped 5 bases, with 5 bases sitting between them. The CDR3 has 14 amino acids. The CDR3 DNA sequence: TGCGCCAGCAGCCAAGACGGCGATAATTCACCCCTCCACTTT. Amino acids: CASSQDGDNSPLHF.

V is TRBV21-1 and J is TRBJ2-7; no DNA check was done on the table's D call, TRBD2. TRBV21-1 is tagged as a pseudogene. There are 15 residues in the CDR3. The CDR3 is CASSKVQGLRSEQYF. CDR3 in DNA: TGTGCCAGCAGCAAAGTCCAGGGACTTCGCTCCGAGCAGTACTTC.

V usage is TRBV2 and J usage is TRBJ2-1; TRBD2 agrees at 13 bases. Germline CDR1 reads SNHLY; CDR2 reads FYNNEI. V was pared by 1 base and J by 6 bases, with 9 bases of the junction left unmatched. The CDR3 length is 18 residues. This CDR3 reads CASSEEVPGLAGINEQFF. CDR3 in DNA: TGTGCCAGCAGTGAAGAAGTTCCGGGACTAGCGGGGATCAATGAGCAGTTCTTC.

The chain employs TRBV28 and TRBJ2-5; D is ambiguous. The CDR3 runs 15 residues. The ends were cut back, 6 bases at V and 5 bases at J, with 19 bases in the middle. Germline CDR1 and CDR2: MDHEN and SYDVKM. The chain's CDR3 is CASRADPHPRETQYF. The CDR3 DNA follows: TGTGCCAGCAGGGCGGACCCACACCCTCGGGAGACCCAGTACTTC.

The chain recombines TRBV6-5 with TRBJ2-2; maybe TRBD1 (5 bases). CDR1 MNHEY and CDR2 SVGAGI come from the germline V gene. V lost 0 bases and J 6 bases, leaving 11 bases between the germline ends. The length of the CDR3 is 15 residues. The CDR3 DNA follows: TGTGCCAGCAGTTACTCGAGTATAGGGGCCGGGGAGCTGTTTTTT. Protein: CASSYSSIGAGELFF.

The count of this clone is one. The chain's CDR3 is CASSEDKFYEQYF. The CDR3 DNA reads TGTGCCAGCAGTGAAGACAAGTTCTACGAGCAGTACTTC. The chain recombines TRBV2 with TRBJ2-7; D uncertain. The length of the CDR3 is 13 residues. Germline V gene data show CDR1 as SNHLY and CDR2 as FYNNEI. Trimming took off 1 base at V and 3 bases at J, with 7 bases between the two ends. The full variable domain, in which reference TRBV2 and TRBJ2-7 provide the parts outside the CDR3, is EPEVTQTPSHQVTQMGQEVILRCVPISNHLYFYWYRQILGQKVEFLVSFYNNEISEKSEIFDDQFSVERPDGSNFTLKIRSTKLEDSAMYFCASSEDKFYEQYFGPGTRLTVT.

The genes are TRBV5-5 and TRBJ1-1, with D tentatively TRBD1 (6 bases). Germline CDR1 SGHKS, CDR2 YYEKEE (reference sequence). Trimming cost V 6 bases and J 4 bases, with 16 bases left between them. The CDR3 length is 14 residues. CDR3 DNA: TGTGCCAGCACAAATAGTCGGGGGCCCACTGAAGCTTTCTTT. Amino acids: CASTNSRGPTEAFF. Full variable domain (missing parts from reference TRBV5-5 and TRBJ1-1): DAGVTQSPTHLIKTRGQQVTLRCSPISGHKSVSWYQQVLGQGPQFIFQYYEKEERGRGNFPDRFSARQFPNYSSELNVNALLLGDSALYLCASTNSRGPTEAFFGQGTRLTVV.

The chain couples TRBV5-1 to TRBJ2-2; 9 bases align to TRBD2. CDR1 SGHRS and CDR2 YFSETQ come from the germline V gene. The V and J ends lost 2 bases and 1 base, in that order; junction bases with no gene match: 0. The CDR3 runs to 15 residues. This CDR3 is CASSLAGGNTGELFF. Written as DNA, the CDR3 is TGCGCCAGCAGCTTAGCGGGGGGGAACACCGGGGAGCTGTTTTTT. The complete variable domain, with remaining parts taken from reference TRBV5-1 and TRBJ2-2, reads KAGVTQTPRYLIKTRGQQVTLSCSPISGHRSVSWYQQTPGQGLQFLFEYFSETQRNKGNFPGRFSGRQFSNSRSEMNVSTLELGDSALYLCASSLAGGNTGELFFGEGSRLTVL.

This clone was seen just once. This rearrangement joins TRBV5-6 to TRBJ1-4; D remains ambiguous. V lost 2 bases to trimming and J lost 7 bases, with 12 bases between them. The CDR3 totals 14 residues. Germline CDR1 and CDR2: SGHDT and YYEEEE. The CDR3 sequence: CASSFQRRFEKLFF. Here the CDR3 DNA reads TGTGCCAGCAGCTTCCAAAGGAGGTTTGAAAAACTGTTTTTT.

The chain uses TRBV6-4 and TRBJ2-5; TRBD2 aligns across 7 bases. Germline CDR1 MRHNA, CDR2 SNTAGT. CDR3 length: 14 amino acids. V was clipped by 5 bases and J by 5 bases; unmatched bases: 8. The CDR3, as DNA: TGTGCCAGCAGTCCCCGGGGGGACGGGGAGACCCAGTACTTC. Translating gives CASSPRGDGETQYF.